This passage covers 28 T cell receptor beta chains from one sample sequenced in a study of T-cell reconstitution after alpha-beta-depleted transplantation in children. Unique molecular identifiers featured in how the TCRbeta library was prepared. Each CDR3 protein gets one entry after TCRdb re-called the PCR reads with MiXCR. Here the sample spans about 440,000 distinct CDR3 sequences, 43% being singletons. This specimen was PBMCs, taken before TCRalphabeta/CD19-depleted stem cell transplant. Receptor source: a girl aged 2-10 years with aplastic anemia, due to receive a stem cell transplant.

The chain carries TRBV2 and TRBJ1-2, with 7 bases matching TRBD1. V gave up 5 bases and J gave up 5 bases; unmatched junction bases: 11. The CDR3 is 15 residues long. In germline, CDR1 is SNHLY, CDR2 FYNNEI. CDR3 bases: TGTGCCAGCAGTCCGACAGGGTTCTTTGGGTATGGCTACACCTTC. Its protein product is CASSPTGFFGYGYTF.

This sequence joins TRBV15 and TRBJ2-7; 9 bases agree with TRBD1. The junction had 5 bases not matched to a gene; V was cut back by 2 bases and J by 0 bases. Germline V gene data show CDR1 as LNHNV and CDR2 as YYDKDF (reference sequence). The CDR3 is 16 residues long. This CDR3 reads CATSRNPGQGSYEQYF. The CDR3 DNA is TGTGCCACCAGCAGAAATCCGGGACAGGGCTCCTACGAGCAGTACTTC.

CDR3 nucleotide sequence: TGTGCCAGCAGCCCCCGGGTGCTAGCCAAAAACATTCAGTACTTC. This codes for CASSPRVLAKNIQYF. The chain joins TRBV28 to TRBJ2-4; D remains unclear. CDR1 MDHEN and CDR2 SYDVKM come from the germline V gene. This CDR3 has 15 amino acids. Trimming took 6 bases from V and 0 from J, leaving 12 bases between them.

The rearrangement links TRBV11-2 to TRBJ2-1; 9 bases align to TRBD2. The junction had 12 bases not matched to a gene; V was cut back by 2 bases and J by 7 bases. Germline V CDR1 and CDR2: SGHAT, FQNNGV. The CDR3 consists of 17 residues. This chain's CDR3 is CASSLRAGGQRGNEQFF. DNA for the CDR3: TGTGCCAGCAGCTTAAGGGCGGGGGGGCAGCGGGGGAATGAGCAGTTCTTC.

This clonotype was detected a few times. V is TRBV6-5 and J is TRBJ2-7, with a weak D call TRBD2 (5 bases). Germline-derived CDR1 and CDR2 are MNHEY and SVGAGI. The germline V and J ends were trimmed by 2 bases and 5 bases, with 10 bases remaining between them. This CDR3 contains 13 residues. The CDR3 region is CASSYVLGDEQYF. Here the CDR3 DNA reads TGTGCCAGCAGTTACGTCCTGGGAGACGAGCAGTACTTC.

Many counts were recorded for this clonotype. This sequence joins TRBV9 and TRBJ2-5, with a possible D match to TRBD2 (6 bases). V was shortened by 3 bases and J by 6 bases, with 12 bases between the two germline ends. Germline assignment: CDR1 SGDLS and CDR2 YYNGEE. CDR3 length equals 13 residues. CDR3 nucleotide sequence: TGTGCCAGCAGCGGAGGGACTCGGCAGACCCAGTACTTC. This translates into CASSGGTRQTQYF.

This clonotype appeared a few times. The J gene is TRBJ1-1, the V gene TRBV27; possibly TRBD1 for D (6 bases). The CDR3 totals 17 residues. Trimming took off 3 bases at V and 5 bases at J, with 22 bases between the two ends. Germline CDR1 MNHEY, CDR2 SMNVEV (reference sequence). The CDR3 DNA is TGTGCCAGCAGTTTGGTGCCGGGGGCGTATATGTATACTGAAGCTTTCTTT. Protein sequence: CASSLVPGAYMYTEAFF.

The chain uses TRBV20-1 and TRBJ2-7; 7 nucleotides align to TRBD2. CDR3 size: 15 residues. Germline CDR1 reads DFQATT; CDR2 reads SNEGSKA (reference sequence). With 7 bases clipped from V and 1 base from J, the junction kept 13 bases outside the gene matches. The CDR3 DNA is TGCAGTGTGTCCCCCGGAGCTAGCGGATCCTACGAGCAGTACTTC. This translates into CSVSPGASGSYEQYF.

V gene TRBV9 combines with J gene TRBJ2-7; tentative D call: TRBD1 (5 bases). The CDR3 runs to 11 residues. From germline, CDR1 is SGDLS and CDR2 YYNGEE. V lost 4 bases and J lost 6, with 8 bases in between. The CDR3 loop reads CASSRGVEQYF. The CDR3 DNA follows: TGTGCCAGCAGCAGGGGCGTCGAGCAGTACTTC.

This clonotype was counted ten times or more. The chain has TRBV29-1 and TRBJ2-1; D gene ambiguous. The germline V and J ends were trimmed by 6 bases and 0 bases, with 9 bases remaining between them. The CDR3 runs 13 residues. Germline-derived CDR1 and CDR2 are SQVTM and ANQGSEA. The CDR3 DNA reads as TGCAGCGTCCTGTGGAGCTCCTACAATGAGCAGTTCTTC. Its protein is CSVLWSSYNEQFF.

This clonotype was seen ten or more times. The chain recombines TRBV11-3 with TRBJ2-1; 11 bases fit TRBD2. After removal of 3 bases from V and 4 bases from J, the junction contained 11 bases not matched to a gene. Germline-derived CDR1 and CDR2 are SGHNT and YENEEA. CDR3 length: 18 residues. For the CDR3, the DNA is TGTGCCAGCAGCTTGGAGGGGACTAGCGGTCGATTTTACAATGAGCAGTTCTTC. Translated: CASSLEGTSGRFYNEQFF.

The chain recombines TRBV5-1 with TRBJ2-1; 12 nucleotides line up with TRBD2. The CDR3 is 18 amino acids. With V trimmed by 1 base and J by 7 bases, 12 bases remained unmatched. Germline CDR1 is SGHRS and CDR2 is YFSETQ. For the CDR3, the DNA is TGCGCCAGCAGCTTGAGGAAACGGACTAGCGGGATGGGAAATGAGCAGTTCTTC. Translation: CASSLRKRTSGMGNEQFF.

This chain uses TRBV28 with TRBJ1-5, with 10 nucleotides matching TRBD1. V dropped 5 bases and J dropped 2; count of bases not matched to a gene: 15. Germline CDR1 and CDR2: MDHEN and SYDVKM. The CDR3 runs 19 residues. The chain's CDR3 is CASSLFRDRGSPGNQPQHF. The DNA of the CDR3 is TGTGCCAGCAGTCTATTCCGGGACAGGGGATCGCCTGGCAATCAGCCCCAGCATTTT.

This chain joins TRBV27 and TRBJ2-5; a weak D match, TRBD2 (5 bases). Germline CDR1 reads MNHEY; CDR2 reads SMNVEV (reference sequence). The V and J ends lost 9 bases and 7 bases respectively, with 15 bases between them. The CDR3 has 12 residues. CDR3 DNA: TGTGCCAGTCTGGGTGGGAGTGGGACCCAGTACTTC. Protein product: CASLGGSGTQYF.

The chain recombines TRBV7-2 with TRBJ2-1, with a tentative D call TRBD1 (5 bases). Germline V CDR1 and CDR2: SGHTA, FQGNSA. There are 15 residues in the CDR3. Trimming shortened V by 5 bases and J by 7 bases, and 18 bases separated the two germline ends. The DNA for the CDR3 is TGTGCCAGCAGCCCGTGGACACCCAAGAGTAATGAGCAGTTCTTC. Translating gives CASSPWTPKSNEQFF.

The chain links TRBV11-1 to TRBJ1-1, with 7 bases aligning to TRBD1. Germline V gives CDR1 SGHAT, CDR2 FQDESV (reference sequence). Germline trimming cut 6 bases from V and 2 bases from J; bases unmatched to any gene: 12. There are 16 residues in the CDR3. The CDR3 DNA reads TGTGCCAGCAGAAGACAGGGCCCGGTGGGAAACACTGAAGCTTTCTTT. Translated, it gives CASRRQGPVGNTEAFF.

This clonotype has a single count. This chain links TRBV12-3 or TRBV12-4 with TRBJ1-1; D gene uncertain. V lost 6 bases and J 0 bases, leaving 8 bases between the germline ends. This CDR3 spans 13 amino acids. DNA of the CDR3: TGTGCCAGCAGAACCACAATGAACACTGAAGCTTTCTTT. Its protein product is CASRTTMNTEAFF.

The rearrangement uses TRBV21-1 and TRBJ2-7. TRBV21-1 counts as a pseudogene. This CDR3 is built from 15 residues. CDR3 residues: CASRESRAVSYEQYF. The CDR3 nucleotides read TGTGCCAGCAGGGAAAGCCGTGCGGTCTCCTACGAGCAGTACTTC.

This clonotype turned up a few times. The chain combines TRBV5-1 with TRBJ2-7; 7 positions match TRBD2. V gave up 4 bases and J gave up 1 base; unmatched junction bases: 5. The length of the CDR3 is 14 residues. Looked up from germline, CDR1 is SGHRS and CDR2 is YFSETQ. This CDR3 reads CASSPEGLSYEQYF. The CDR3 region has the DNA TGCGCCAGCAGCCCCGAGGGACTATCCTACGAGCAGTACTTC.

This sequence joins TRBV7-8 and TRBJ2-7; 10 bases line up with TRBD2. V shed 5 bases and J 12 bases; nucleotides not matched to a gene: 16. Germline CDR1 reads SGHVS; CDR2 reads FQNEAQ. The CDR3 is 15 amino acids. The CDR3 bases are TGTGCCAGCAGCCCCGGGGCTAGCGGGGGTAACGTAAGGTACTTC. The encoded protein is CASSPGASGGNVRYF.

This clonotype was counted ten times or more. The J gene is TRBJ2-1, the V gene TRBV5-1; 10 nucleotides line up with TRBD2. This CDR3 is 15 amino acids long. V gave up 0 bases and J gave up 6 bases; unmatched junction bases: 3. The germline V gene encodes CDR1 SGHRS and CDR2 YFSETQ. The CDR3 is CASSLGASGSNEQFF. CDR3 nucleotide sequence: TGCGCCAGCAGCTTGGGGGCTAGCGGGAGCAATGAGCAGTTCTTC. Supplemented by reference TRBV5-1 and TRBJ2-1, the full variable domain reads KAGVTQTPRYLIKTRGQQVTLSCSPISGHRSVSWYQQTPGQGLQFLFEYFSETQRNKGNFPGRFSGRQFSNSRSEMNVSTLELGDSALYLCASSLGASGSNEQFFGPGTRLTVL.

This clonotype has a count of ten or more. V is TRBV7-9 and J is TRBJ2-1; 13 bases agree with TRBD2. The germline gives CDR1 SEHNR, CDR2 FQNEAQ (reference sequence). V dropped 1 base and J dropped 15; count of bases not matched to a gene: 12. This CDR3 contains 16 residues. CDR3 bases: TGTGCCAGCAGCTTAGACCCAAGGACTAGCGGGAGCATACCGTTCTTC. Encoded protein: CASSLDPRTSGSIPFF.

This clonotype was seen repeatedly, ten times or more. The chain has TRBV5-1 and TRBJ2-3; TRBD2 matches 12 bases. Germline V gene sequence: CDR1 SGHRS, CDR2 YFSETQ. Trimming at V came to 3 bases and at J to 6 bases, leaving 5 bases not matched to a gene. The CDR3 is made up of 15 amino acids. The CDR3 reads CASSWRTSGDDTQYF. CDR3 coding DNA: TGCGCCAGCAGCTGGAGGACTAGCGGGGACGATACGCAGTATTTT. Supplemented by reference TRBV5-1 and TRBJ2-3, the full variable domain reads KAGVTQTPRYLIKTRGQQVTLSCSPISGHRSVSWYQQTPGQGLQFLFEYFSETQRNKGNFPGRFSGRQFSNSRSEMNVSTLELGDSALYLCASSWRTSGDDTQYFGPGTRLTVL.

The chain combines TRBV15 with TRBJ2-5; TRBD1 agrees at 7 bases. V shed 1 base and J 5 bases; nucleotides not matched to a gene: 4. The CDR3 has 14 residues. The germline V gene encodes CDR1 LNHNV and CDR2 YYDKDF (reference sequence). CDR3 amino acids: CATSRGGGRETQYF. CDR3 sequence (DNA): TGTGCCACCAGCAGAGGAGGGGGCAGGGAGACCCAGTACTTC. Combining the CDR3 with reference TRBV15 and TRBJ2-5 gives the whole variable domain DAMVIQNPRYQVTQFGKPVTLSCSQTLNHNVMYWYQQKSSQAPKLLFHYYDKDFNNEADTPDNFQSRRPNTSFCFLDIRSPGLGDTAMYLCATSRGGGRETQYFGPGTRLLVL.

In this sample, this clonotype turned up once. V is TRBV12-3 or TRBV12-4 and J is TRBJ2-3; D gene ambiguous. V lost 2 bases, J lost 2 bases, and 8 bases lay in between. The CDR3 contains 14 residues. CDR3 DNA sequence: TGTGCCAGCAGTTTATCACAGCCCACAGATACGCAGTATTTT. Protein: CASSLSQPTDTQYF.

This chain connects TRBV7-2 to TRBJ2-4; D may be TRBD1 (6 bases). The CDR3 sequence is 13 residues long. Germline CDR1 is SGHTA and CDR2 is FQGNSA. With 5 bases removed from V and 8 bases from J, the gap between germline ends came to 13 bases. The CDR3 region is CASSPWGLDIQYF. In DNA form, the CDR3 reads TGTGCCAGCAGCCCCTGGGGGCTAGACATTCAGTACTTC.

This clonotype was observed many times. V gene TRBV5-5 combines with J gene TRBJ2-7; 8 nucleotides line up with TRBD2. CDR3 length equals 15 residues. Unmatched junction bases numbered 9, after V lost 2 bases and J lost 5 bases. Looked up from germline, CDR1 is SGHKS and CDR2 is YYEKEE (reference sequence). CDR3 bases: TGTGCCAGCAGCTTAGCGCTAGCGGGCAGAGACGAGCAGTACTTC. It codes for CASSLALAGRDEQYF.

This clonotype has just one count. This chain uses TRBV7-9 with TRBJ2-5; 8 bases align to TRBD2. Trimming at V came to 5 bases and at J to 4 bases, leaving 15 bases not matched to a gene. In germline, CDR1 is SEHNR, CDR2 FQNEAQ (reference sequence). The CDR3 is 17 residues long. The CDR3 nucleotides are TGTGCCAGCAGCCCGAAGATGGTAGCGGGAAGGGGAGAGACCCAGTACTTC. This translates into CASSPKMVAGRGETQYF. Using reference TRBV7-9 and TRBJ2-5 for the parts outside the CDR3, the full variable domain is DTGVSQNPRHKITKRGQNVTFRCDPISEHNRLYWYRQTLGQGPEFLTYFQNEAQLEKSRLLSDRFSAERPKGSFSTLEIQRTEQGDSAMYLCASSPKMVAGRGETQYFGPGTRLLVL.